This T cell receptor (beta chain) was recovered during a study of cytomegalovirus exposure and HLA in healthy donors. Study conclusions and caveats: A cluster of highly shared sequence variants was likely a sequencing artifact.

Donors were nominally healthy when sampled, though unrecorded immune exposures were likely. A word on this clone: Its antigen is as yet unknown.

The PCR used 60 Vbeta and 13 Jbeta primers. Generated by immunoSEQ multiplex PCR, the TCRdb table keeps only in-frame clones and is missing some. The table has about 180,000 clones, 70% to 85% seen once; the top ten hold approximately 1.5%. This clonotype originated in a woman aged 25 to 39 in good health and CMV-seropositive. The sample was PBMCs.

The CDR3 sequence: CASSLAAQGGEQFF. CDR3 coding DNA: TGCGCCAGCAGCTTGGCTGCCCAGGGCGGTGAGCAGTTCTTC. The rearrangement links TRBV5-1 to TRBJ2-1; a possible D gene is TRBD1 (5 bases). The germline CDR1 and CDR2 sequences are SGHRS and YFSETQ. The CDR3 spans 14 residues. The ends were cut back, 0 bases at V and 9 bases at J, with 13 bases in the middle.